This TCR beta chain appears in the sequencing data of a study of T cell repertoires in cytomegalovirus infection. Study summary: The study used recently identified HLA-C-restricted and well-studied HLA-B-restricted CMV epitopes. From public TCR beta signatures came an indication of both CMV infection and matching HLA type.

TCRdb redid the calling of the reads with MiXCR, one entry per CDR3 protein. The sample lists approximately 1,000,000 distinct CDR3 sequences; about a third were seen once. For this clonotype: What it binds is unknown.

Study-level results: CMV carriers having the relevant HLA were flagged by cumulative public TCR beta family frequency. Clonotype analysis showed dominance of the ex vivo response by HLA-C-restricted CMV-specific TCR beta clonotypes.

The source was cultured CD8+ T cells from PBMCs, collected from culture after CMV antigen stimulation. This TCR was sampled from a human donor in good health (CMV status not recorded). Some clones in this sample may be carry-over from other donors' samples.

The CDR3 here is CASSEVMYRPPYGYTF. For the CDR3, the DNA is TGTGCCAGCAGTGAAGTAATGTACAGGCCTCCGTATGGCTACACCTTC. This chain links TRBV6-1 with TRBJ1-2; tentatively, D is TRBD1 (5 bases). CDR1 and CDR2 (germline): MNHNS, SASEGT. Trimming stripped 1 base from V and 5 bases from J, with 17 bases between. The CDR3 is 16 residues long.